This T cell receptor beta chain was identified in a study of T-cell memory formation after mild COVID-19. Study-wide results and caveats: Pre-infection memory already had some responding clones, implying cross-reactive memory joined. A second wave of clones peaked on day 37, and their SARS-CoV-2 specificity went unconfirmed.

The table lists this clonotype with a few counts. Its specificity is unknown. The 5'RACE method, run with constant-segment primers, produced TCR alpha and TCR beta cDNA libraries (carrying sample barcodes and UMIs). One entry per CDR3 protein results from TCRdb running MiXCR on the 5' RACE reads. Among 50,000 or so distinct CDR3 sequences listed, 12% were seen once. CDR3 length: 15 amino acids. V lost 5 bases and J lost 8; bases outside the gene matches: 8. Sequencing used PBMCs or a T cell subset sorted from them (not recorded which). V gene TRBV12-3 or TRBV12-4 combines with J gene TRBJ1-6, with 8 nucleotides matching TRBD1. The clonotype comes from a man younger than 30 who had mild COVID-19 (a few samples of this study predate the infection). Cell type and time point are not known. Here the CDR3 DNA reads TGTGCCAGCAGTCAGGACAGGGCCACCGATTCACCCCTCCACTTT. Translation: CASSQDRATDSPLHF.